This TCR beta chain was identified during a study of T-cell memory formation after mild COVID-19 (TCRdb year 2021). With regard to the full study: TCR sequence clusters from the two donors were largely donor specific. T-cell clones expanding and contracting after mild COVID-19 in a couple of donors were tracked by longitudinal TCRalpha and TCRbeta repertoire sequencing. The cohort was made up of two young adult volunteers, one female and one male, who were previously healthy. The paper's findings and limits, for the study overall: Some responding clones were found in pre-infection memory, which suggests that pre-existing cross-reactive memory T cells took part in the SARS-CoV-2 response. SARS-CoV-2 specificity was not confirmed for the second-wave clones peaking on day 37. Only two mild cases were covered in the study, and larger cohorts including severe cases with pre-infection samples were considered necessary. Contracting CD4+ clones turned up mainly in the CM and EM memory subsets, whereas EMRA was where CD8+ clones were enriched. Balanced CD4/CD8 phenotypes were observed for clones contracting from day 15 to 85, whereas a bias towards CD4+ was observed for a second wave of clones expanding from day 15 to 37.

CDR1 and CDR2 are read off the germline V gene as SGHRS and YFSETQ. Including cysteine and phenylalanine, the CDR3 has 15 amino acids. Of the read, only the CDR3 DNA is kept; its 45 bases are in frame from base 1. Ends trimmed: V by 3 bases, J by 4 bases; bases unmatched to a gene: 7. This clonotype was seen a few times. Its antigen is not yet known. Base qualities are missing; no much larger clone stands one base away. Ficoll-Paque density gradient centrifugation was used to isolate PBMCs. The instrument was an Illumina NovaSeq 6000. TCRalpha and TCRbeta cDNA libraries were built by 5'RACE with constant-segment primers, adding sample barcodes and unique molecular identifiers. RNA was extracted from every sample with Trizol reagent. The libraries were amplified in two PCR steps, and the second step added a second sample barcode and Illumina TruSeq adapters. The libraries were sequenced on an Illumina NovaSeq using 2 x 150 bp paired-end reads. In the paper's pipeline: The reads were demultiplexed and collapsed into UMI-guided consensus sequences using migec v1.2.7. With mixcr v2.1.11, UMI consensuses were aligned to TRA and TRB V and J templates and assembled into clonotypes. A clonotype was counted as expanded or contracted only if both edgeR and NoisET called the change significant, with noise models trained on biological replicates. edgeR calls used a false discovery rate-adjusted p below 0.01 and a log2 fold-change threshold of 1. As an exploratory analysis of dynamics, max-normalized trajectories of the 1000 most abundant clonotypes were examined by PCA with hierarchical clustering. Separately sequenced CD4+ and CD8+ repertoires were used to assign a CD4 or CD8 phenotype to each responding clone. In TCRdb, the public reads were trimmed at Q25 with fastp and aligned with MiXCR, with productive beta chains retained. A single entry per CDR3 protein holds the most common genes and DNA from its merged rows. These V and J calls are TCRdb output, not the study's own analysis. The sample yields 350,000 or so distinct CDR3 sequences; around 21% were counted once. Approximately 12% of the sample lies in the top ten.

The sequenced sample was PBMCs or a T cell subset sorted from them (not recorded which). The TCR was taken from an adult woman who had mild COVID-19 (a few samples of this study predate the infection). The sample titles of this study are shuffled in the database, so cell type and time point are left out; the donor was told from shared clones. The rearrangement joined TRBV5-1 to TRBJ2-3; TRBD1 fits 8 bases in the junction. The CDR3 reads CASSSTGALSDTQYF. The base sequence is TGCGCCAGCAGCTCGACAGGGGCGTTATCAGATACGCAGTATTTT.